Listed below are T cell receptor beta chains from one sample, sequenced in a study of T cell responses to AZD1222 COVID-19 vaccine. Assay used: immunoSEQ multiplex PCR; TCRdb lists only in-frame clones, some missing. The sample has roughly 150,000 clones, about 92% seen once. The sample here was peripheral blood, taken 28 days after the second AZD1222 dose. The receptors were gathered from an adult who received the AZD1222 COVID-19 vaccine. CDR3s include the opening cysteine and the closing phenylalanine or tryptophan. A D gene is named only where the DNA matches it firmly. A clone size is listed for some rows: how often the clone was seen (once, few, many), or a class if it is expanded.

CDR3nt,CDR3aa,abundance,v_gene,j_gene,d_gene
TGTGCCAGCAGCTTGTCAGGTAGTGCACCGCGGCGCTACACCTTC,CASSLSGSAPRRYTF,.,TRBV5-4,TRBJ1-2,.
TGTGCCAGCAGCCGGACTAGCGGGGGGCCTTCGAGCTCCTACAATGAGCAGTTCTTC,CASSRTSGGPSSSYNEQFF,.,TRBV5-6,TRBJ2-1,TRBD2
TGTGCCAGCAGCCCCCGAGCGGGGGCAGAGACCCAGTACTTC,CASSPRAGAETQYF,.,TRBV11-2,TRBJ2-5,TRBD2
TGCAGCGTCGTGGGGGAGACCCAGTACTTC,CSVVGETQYF,once,TRBV29-1,TRBJ2-5,.
TGCAGCGTGGGGACAGGAAACACTGAAGCTTTCTTT,CSVGTGNTEAFF,.,TRBV29-1,TRBJ1-1,TRBD1
TGTGCCAGCAGCCAAGCGGTCGGGAGGGTCGATACGCAGTATTTT,CASSQAVGRVDTQYF,once,TRBV3-1/TRBV3-2,TRBJ2-3,TRBD2
TGTGCCAGTAGTATGACTAGCGGAGACTACAATGAGCAGTTCTTC,CASSMTSGDYNEQFF,once,TRBV19,TRBJ2-1,TRBD2
TGTGCCAGCAGCCTGGGACTAAACCAAGAGACCCAGTACTTC,CASSLGLNQETQYF,.,TRBV5-6,TRBJ2-5,TRBD2
TGTGCCAGCACTTCGGCGGGCGCGGGGCGGGAGACCCAGTACTTC,CASTSAGAGRETQYF,.,TRBV28,TRBJ2-5,.
TGTGCCAGCAGAAACGACAGGGGGTCTGGAAACACCATATATTTT,CASRNDRGSGNTIYF,once,TRBV7-2,TRBJ1-3,TRBD1